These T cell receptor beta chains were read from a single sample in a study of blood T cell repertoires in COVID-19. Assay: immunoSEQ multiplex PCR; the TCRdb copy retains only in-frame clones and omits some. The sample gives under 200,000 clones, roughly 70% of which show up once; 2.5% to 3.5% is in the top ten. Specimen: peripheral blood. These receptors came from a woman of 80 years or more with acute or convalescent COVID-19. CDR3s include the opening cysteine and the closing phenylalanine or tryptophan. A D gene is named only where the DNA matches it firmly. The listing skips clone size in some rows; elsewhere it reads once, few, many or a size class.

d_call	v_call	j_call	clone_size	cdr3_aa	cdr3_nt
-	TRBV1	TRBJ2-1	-	CTSSQEPSGKYNEQFF	TGCACCAGCAGCCAAGAACCAAGCGGCAAATACAATGAGCAGTTCTTC
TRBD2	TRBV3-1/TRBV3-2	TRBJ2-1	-	CASSLPGLAGGYNEQFF	TGTGCCAGCAGCCTTCCGGGACTAGCGGGGGGGTACAATGAGCAGTTCTTC
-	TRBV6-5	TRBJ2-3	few	CASSYGLVWADTQYF	TGTGCCAGCAGTTACGGGCTCGTATGGGCAGATACGCAGTATTTT
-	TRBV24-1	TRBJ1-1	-	CATSDSGITEAFF	TGTGCCACCAGTGATTCAGGGATCACTGAAGCTTTCTTT
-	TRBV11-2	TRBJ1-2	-	CASSLDFGYGYTF	TGTGCCAGCAGCTTAGATTTCGGCTATGGCTACACCTTC
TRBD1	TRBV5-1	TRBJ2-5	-	CASSSDYQRDRGQETQYF	TGCGCCAGCAGCTCCGATTACCAACGGGACAGGGGGCAAGAGACCCAGTACTTC
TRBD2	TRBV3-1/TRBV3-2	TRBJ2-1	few	CASSPGLAGGEQFF	TGTGCCAGCAGCCCCGGACTAGCGGGTGGTGAGCAGTTCTTC
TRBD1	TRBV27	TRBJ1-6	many	CATSGTGGSPLHF	TGTGCCACCTCCGGGACAGGGGGATCACCCCTCCACTTT
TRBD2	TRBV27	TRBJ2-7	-	CASSTPGGSAYF	TGTGCCAGCAGTACCCCGGGAGGGTCGGCGTACTTC
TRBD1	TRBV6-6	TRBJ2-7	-	CASSYSGTGGYEQYF	TGTGCCAGCAGTTACTCCGGGACAGGGGGATACGAGCAGTACTTC
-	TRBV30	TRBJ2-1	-	CAWSQRSSYNEQFF	TGTGCCTGGAGCCAGCGGAGCTCCTACAATGAGCAGTTCTTC
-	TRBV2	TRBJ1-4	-	CASMRGLQEKLFF	TGTGCCAGCATGCGAGGACTGCAGGAAAAACTGTTTTTT
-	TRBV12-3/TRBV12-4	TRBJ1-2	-	CASTLTEYYGYTF	TGTGCCAGCACCCTGACAGAATACTATGGCTACACCTTC
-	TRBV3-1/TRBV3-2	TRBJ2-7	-	CASSQLGQRYEQYF	TGTGCCAGCAGCCAATTGGGACAAAGGTACGAGCAGTACTTC
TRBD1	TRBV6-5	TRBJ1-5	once	CASRPGQGNQPQHF	TGTGCCAGCAGGCCCGGACAGGGCAATCAGCCCCAGCATTTT
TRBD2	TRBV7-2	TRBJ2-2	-	CASSSYSGRGDGELFF	TGTGCCAGCAGCTCGTATAGCGGGAGAGGGGACGGGGAGCTGTTTTTT
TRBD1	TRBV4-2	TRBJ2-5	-	CASSQGGTGRGETQYF	TGTGCCAGCAGCCAAGGGGGGACAGGGCGAGGGGAGACCCAGTACTTC
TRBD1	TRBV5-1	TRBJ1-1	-	CASSPPGHRGWNTEAFF	TGCGCCAGCAGCCCACCGGGACACAGGGGGTGGAACACTGAAGCTTTCTTT
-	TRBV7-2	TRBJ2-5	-	CASSPSSFQYF	TGTGCCAGCAGCCCCTCTAGCTTCCAGTACTTC
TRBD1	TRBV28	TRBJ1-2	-	CASSFPPRQGGYTF	TGTGCCAGCAGTTTCCCCCCGAGACAGGGTGGCTACACCTTC
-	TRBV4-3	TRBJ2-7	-	CASSRGRITLSEQYF	TGCGCCAGCAGCCGGGGCCGGATTACACTTTCCGAGCAGTACTTC
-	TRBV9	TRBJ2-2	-	CASSFQGGLLVTGELFF	TGTGCCAGCAGCTTTCAGGGGGGACTCCTCGTCACCGGGGAGCTGTTTTTT
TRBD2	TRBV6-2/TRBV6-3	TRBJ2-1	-	CASSYYGTSGTWVSYNEQFF	TGTGCCAGCAGTTACTATGGGACTAGCGGAACCTGGGTATCCTACAATGAGCAGTTCTTC
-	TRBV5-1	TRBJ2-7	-	CASSEGARTNVAEQYF	TGCGCCAGCAGCGAGGGAGCTCGGACTAACGTCGCCGAGCAGTACTTC
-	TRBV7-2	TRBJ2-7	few	CASSFDAPGAYEQYF	TGTGCCAGCAGCTTTGACGCCCCAGGGGCGTACGAGCAGTACTTC
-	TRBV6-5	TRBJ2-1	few	CASGPLQHVGGEQFF	TGTGCCAGCGGGCCCCTCCAACATGTCGGTGGTGAGCAGTTCTTC
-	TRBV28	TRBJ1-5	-	CASSGLAAALLEHF	TGTGCCAGCAGTGGGTTGGCGGCAGCCCTTTTAGAGCATTTT
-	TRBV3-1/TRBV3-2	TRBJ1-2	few	CASSQGGSNYGYTF	TGTGCCAGCAGCCAGGGGGGGAGTAACTATGGCTACACCTTC
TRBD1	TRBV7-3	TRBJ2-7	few	CASSQRQGAHEQYF	TGTGCCAGCAGCCAACGACAGGGGGCACACGAGCAGTACTTC
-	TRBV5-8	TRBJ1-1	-	CASSPRMRNTEAFF	TGTGCCAGCAGCCCTAGGATGAGGAACACTGAAGCTTTCTTT
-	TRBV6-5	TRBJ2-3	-	CASSYDRFLNTQYF	TGTGCCAGCAGTTACGACAGGTTCTTGAATACGCAGTATTTT
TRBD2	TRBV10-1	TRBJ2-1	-	CASSKNSGSLNEQFF	TGCGCCAGCAGTAAGAATAGCGGGAGTCTTAATGAGCAGTTCTTC
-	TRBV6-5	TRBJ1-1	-	CASSADGGPEAFF	TGTGCCAGCAGCGCCGACGGGGGTCCTGAAGCTTTCTTT
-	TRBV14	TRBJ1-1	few	CASSQEVFGRGFGTEAFF	TGTGCCAGCAGCCAAGAAGTGTTCGGGAGGGGATTCGGCACTGAAGCTTTCTTT
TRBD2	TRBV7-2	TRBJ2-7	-	CASSLGQRGSYEQYF	TGTGCCAGCAGCTTAGGACAGCGGGGCTCCTACGAGCAGTACTTC
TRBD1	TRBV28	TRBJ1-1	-	CASSLSPGQENTEAFF	TGTGCCAGCAGTCTATCCCCCGGACAGGAGAACACTGAAGCTTTCTTT
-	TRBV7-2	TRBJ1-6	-	CASSTQGGNSPLHF	TGTGCCAGCAGCACACAAGGGGGTAATTCACCCCTCCACTTT
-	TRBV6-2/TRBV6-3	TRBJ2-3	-	CASRPSLGRGGTDTQYF	TGTGCCAGCAGGCCTTCTTTAGGCCGGGGAGGCACAGATACGCAGTATTTT
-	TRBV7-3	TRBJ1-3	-	CASSLTGMPSGNTIYF	TGTGCCAGCAGCTTAACCGGGATGCCCTCTGGAAACACCATATATTTT
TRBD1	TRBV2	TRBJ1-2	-	CASSPMGTGGEGYTF	TGTGCCAGCAGTCCAATGGGGACAGGGGGTGAGGGCTACACCTTC
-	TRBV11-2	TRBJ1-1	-	CASSLDRGEAFF	TGTGCCAGCAGCTTAGACCGGGGGGAAGCTTTCTTT
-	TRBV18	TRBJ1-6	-	CASGEAGRQNSPLHF	TGTGCCAGCGGGGAGGCGGGACGCCAGAATTCACCCCTCCACTTT
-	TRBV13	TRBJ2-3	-	CASSFSEDDTDTQYF	TGTGCCAGCAGCTTCTCGGAGGATGACACAGATACGCAGTATTTT
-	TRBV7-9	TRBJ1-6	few	CASSSTGSNSPLHF	TGTGCCAGCAGCTCCACAGGGTCTAATTCACCCCTCCACTTT
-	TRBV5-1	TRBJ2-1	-	CASSLGAGFNEQFF	TGCGCCAGCAGCTTGGGGGCGGGATTCAATGAGCAGTTCTTC
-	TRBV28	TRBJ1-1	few	CASSFWPRGGRGSTEAFF	TGTGCCAGCAGTTTTTGGCCGCGGGGGGGCCGCGGGAGCACTGAAGCTTTCTTT
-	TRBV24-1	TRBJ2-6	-	CATSAPGDPGANVLTF	TGTGCCACCAGTGCGCCAGGGGATCCCGGGGCCAACGTCCTGACTTTC
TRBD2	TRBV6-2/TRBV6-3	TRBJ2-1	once	CASSRLAGVFGEQFF	TGTGCCAGCAGTAGACTAGCGGGAGTTTTCGGTGAGCAGTTCTTC
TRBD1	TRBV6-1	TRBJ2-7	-	CASSEALGQGRNEQYF	TGTGCCAGCAGTGAAGCGCTAGGACAGGGGAGGAACGAGCAGTACTTC